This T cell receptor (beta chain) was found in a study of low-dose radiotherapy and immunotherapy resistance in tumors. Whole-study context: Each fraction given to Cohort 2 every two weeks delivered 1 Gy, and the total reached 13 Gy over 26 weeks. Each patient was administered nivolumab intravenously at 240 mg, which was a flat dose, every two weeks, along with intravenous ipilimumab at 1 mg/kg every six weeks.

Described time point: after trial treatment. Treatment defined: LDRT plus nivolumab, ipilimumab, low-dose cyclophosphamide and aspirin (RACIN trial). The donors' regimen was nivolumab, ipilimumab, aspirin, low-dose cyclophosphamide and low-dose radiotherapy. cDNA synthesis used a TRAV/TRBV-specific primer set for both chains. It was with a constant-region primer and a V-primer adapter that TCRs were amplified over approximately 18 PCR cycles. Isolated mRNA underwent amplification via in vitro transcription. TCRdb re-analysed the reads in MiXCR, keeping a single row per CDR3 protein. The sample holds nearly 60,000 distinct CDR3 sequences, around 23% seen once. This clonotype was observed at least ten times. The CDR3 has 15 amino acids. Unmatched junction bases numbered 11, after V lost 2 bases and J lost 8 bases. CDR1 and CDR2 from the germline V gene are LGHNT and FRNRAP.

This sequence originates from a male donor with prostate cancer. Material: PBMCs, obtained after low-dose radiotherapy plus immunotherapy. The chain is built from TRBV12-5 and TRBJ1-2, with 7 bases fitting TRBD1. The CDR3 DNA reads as TGTGCTAGTGGTTTGTGGAATGACAGGGCTCGGGGCTACACCTTC. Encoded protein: CASGLWNDRARGYTF.